This T cell receptor beta chain was profiled in a study of post-analysis software for immune sequencing data. As regards this clonotype: Its antigen is unidentified.

Findings of the study overall: Normalized Chao1 diversity was significantly lower in multiple sclerosis patients than in controls. Compared with controls, patients had more of five TRBV segments, including TRBV5-6, TRBV5-1 and TRBV20-1.

CDR3 length equals 14 residues. The V gene's germline CDR1 is LGHNA and CDR2 YSLEER. Between the trimmed V and J ends, which lost 2 bases and 5 bases, there was a span of 12 bases. TCR beta cDNA libraries had unique molecular identifiers. TCRdb re-analysed the PCR reads in MiXCR, keeping a single row per CDR3 protein. The repertoire holds hundreds of thousands of distinct CDR3 sequences, with approximately 60% as singletons. Sequences were obtained from blood. The clonotype comes from a girl aged 2-10 years with multiple sclerosis. V usage is TRBV4-3 and J usage is TRBJ2-5, with unresolved D. CDR3 sequence reads: CASSQQTSEETQYF. The CDR3 DNA reads TGCGCCAGCAGCCAACAGACATCAGAGGAGACCCAGTACTTC.